This is a list of T cell receptor beta chains from one sample in a study of shared clonotypes between healthy human individuals. Sequencing was performed with immunoSEQ multiplex PCR; in TCRdb, only in-frame clones are kept and a portion is missing. The table lists 1.5 million to 2.5 million clones, over 85% of them singletons. The material sequenced was naive CD8+ T cells sorted from blood. The receptors shown here come from a man aged 18 to 30 in good health. Both conserved end residues are part of each CDR3. Only some rows state a clone size, as once, few, many or a class for expanded clones.

length: 16; V: TRBV19; J: TRBJ1-4; size: .; CDR3: CASSIAAGSLEEKLFF
length: 14; V: TRBV2; J: TRBJ2-1; size: once; CDR3: CASSDLQGWNEQFF
length: 14; V: TRBV19; J: TRBJ1-3; size: .; CDR3: CASSIWGSGNTIYF
length: 14; V: TRBV25-1; J: TRBJ1-2; size: .; CDR3: CASSATGGHYGYTF
length: 13; V: TRBV5-8; J: TRBJ1-1; size: .; CDR3: CASSPGVNTEAFF
length: 14; V: TRBV28; J: TRBJ1-4; size: .; CDR3: CASSFFGNNEKLFF
length: 12; V: TRBV2; J: TRBJ2-1; size: .; CDR3: CASSDEAYEQFF
length: 15; V: TRBV6-6; J: TRBJ2-3; size: .; CDR3: CASRVSGRGPDTQYF
length: 15; V: TRBV10-1; J: TRBJ2-7; size: .; CDR3: CASSDQGQGFYEQYF
length: 13; V: TRBV9; J: TRBJ2-7; size: .; CDR3: CASSVASSYEQYF
length: 19; V: TRBV30; J: TRBJ2-3; size: .; CDR3: CAWRPPTFRLAGGTDTQYF
length: 15; V: TRBV5-4; J: TRBJ2-5; size: .; CDR3: CASSSGLAGQETQYF
length: 13; V: TRBV19; J: TRBJ2-7; size: .; CDR3: CASSFGTTYEQYF
length: 15; V: TRBV4-1; J: TRBJ1-1; size: .; CDR3: CASSQGTGLNTEAFF
length: 14; V: TRBV4-3; J: TRBJ2-1; size: .; CDR3: CASSQDRTYNEQFF
length: 17; V: TRBV7-8; J: TRBJ1-3; size: .; CDR3: CASSGDRESFTGNTIYF
length: 14; V: TRBV11-2; J: TRBJ2-5; size: .; CDR3: CASSSRDSQETQYF
length: 16; V: TRBV5-6; J: TRBJ2-3; size: .; CDR3: CASSLRLLAGGPTQYF
length: 18; V: TRBV7-2; J: TRBJ1-2; size: .; CDR3: CASSLDRPGQGPEGGYTF
length: 14; V: TRBV4-3; J: TRBJ2-2; size: .; CDR3: CASSQIENTGELFF
length: 16; V: TRBV4-1; J: TRBJ2-7; size: once; CDR3: CASSQVARSAWYEQYF
length: 11; V: TRBV30; J: TRBJ2-7; size: .; CDR3: CAWSLHEASYF
length: 15; V: TRBV7-9; J: TRBJ2-2; size: .; CDR3: CASSLKATGGWELFF
length: 15; V: TRBV28; J: TRBJ1-4; size: .; CDR3: CASSSPGGRDEKLFF
length: 11; V: TRBV7-9; J: TRBJ2-5; size: .; CDR3: CASSARETQYF
length: 13; V: TRBV6-5; J: TRBJ2-5; size: .; CDR3: CASRATGGETQYF
length: 13; V: TRBV7-9; J: TRBJ2-7; size: .; CDR3: CAIGLAGTYEQYF
length: 10; V: TRBV11-2; J: TRBJ2-7; size: few; CDR3: CASSHYEQYF
length: 15; V: TRBV11-2; J: TRBJ2-1; size: .; CDR3: CASSLSGSVYNEQFF
length: 15; V: TRBV10-2; J: TRBJ2-1; size: .; CDR3: CASSVTLSSYNEQFF
length: 13; V: TRBV25-1; J: TRBJ2-5; size: .; CDR3: CASSVLGPETQYF
length: 17; V: TRBV7-6; J: TRBJ2-1; size: .; CDR3: CASSLAWTESSYNEQFF
length: 13; V: TRBV7-9; J: TRBJ2-1; size: .; CDR3: CASSLAGSYEQFF
length: 16; V: TRBV7-9; J: TRBJ2-7; size: .; CDR3: CASSSPTDRAPYEQYF
length: 15; V: TRBV5-1; J: TRBJ2-1; size: .; CDR3: CASSFEKWIDSEQFF
length: 12; V: TRBV19; J: TRBJ1-1; size: .; CDR3: CASRGSPPEAFF
length: 13; V: TRBV6-1; J: TRBJ2-7; size: .; CDR3: CASSERDRPQQYF
length: 17; V: TRBV25-1; J: TRBJ2-3; size: .; CDR3: CASSEYMGTSGTDTQYF
length: 15; V: TRBV6-1; J: TRBJ1-2; size: .; CDR3: CASSEVRGAVYGYTF
length: 17; V: TRBV7-9; J: TRBJ2-2; size: .; CDR3: CASSLAGEKGSTGELFF
length: 14; V: TRBV6-5; J: TRBJ1-1; size: .; CDR3: CASSYSEGNTEAFF
length: 16; V: TRBV4-3; J: TRBJ1-2; size: .; CDR3: CASSQVRGSPEGGYTF
length: 16; V: TRBV7-6; J: TRBJ2-1; size: .; CDR3: CASSVSAGHSYNEQFF
length: 13; V: TRBV6-5; J: TRBJ2-3; size: .; CDR3: CASSYSLTDTQYF
length: 18; V: TRBV4-3; J: TRBJ2-1; size: .; CDR3: CASSPGTSGGGSYNEQFF
length: 16; V: TRBV11-2; J: TRBJ2-7; size: once; CDR3: CASSLRRGPFFYEQYF
length: 13; V: TRBV5-6; J: TRBJ1-1; size: .; CDR3: CASSFGVDTEAFF
length: 14; V: TRBV12-5; J: TRBJ2-5; size: .; CDR3: CASGFWDSLETQYF
length: 15; V: TRBV7-9; J: TRBJ2-1; size: .; CDR3: CASSLRGELYNEQFF
length: 14; V: TRBV6-6; J: TRBJ1-2; size: .; CDR3: CASSYSDVNYGYTF
length: 12; V: TRBV7-9; J: TRBJ2-2; size: .; CDR3: CASSLEWEELFF
length: 14; V: TRBV5-4; J: TRBJ2-7; size: .; CDR3: CASSLGGASYEQYF
length: 14; V: TRBV11-2; J: TRBJ2-5; size: .; CDR3: CASSHIPGQETQYF
length: 16; V: TRBV6-5; J: TRBJ2-1; size: .; CDR3: CASSYSAGEEINEQFF
length: 13; V: TRBV10-3; J: TRBJ2-1; size: .; CDR3: CAISEHASDEQFF
length: 15; V: TRBV11-2; J: TRBJ2-1; size: .; CDR3: CASSSRTSGRNEQFF
length: 15; V: TRBV18; J: TRBJ2-1; size: .; CDR3: CASSQATGPLNEQFF
length: 14; V: TRBV27; J: TRBJ1-6; size: .; CDR3: CASSFGTGHSPLHF
length: 14; V: TRBV29-1; J: TRBJ1-2; size: .; CDR3: CSVEEWGTNYGYTF
length: 12; V: TRBV7-6; J: TRBJ2-3; size: .; CDR3: CASSYGEDTQYF